The 5 T cell receptor beta chains reported below all come from one sample, sequenced in a study of blood T cells in healthy people across ages. Primers used in a second PCR of about 7 to 12 cycles were a sample-barcoded 5' primer and a J-beta primer mix. TCRdb re-called the 5' RACE reads with MiXCR, one entry per CDR3 protein. The repertoire has about 1.6 million distinct CDR3 sequences, about 31% of them found once; the top ten carry over 9%. The material sequenced was blood. These receptor sequences come from a woman between 25 and 40 years old in good health.

In its sample, this clonotype was seen many times. This chain links TRBV9 with TRBJ2-3; D ambiguous. Germline V gives CDR1 SGDLS, CDR2 YYNGEE. Deletions cut 3 bases from V and 2 bases from J, with 7 bases between. The CDR3 runs 13 residues. CDR3 residues: CASSGSATDTQYF. The CDR3 DNA reads TGTGCCAGCAGCGGTTCGGCCACAGATACGCAGTATTTT.

V gene TRBV2 combines with J gene TRBJ2-3, with 7 bases matching TRBD2. CDR1 and CDR2 (germline): SNHLY, FYNNEI. V shed 11 bases and J 2 bases; nucleotides not matched to a gene: 10. This CDR3 comprises 14 residues. This CDR3 reads CAARLGRDTDTQYF. DNA of the CDR3: TGTGCCGCCCGCTTAGGGAGGGACACAGATACGCAGTATTTT.

In this sample, this clonotype turned up many times. The genes are TRBV12-3 or TRBV12-4 and TRBJ2-7; possibly TRBD1 or TRBD2 for D (5 bases each). The closer fit of TRBJ2-5 to the DNA end suggests the J call may be wrong. The CDR3 is made up of 11 amino acids. The CDR3 DNA sequence: TGTGCCAGCAGTTTTGGGGGGACCCAGTACTTC. Translating gives CASSFGGTQYF.

This clonotype has more than one count but fewer than ten. The chain combines TRBV29-1 with TRBJ1-2, with a weak D call TRBD1 (6 bases). The V end was cut by 6 bases, the J end by 4 bases, with 18 bases between. Germline assignment: CDR1 SQVTM and CDR2 ANQGSEA. This CDR3 comprises 14 residues. The chain's CDR3 is CSVLGQGFRYGYTF. In DNA, the CDR3 is TGCAGCGTCCTCGGGCAGGGGTTTCGCTATGGCTACACCTTC.

CDR3 in DNA: TGTGCCATCAGTGAACATAGCGGGGGGTCCCAAGAGACCCAGTACTTC. This encodes CAISEHSGGSQETQYF. The V call is TRBV10-3, the J call TRBJ2-5; 10 nucleotides agree with TRBD2. Trimming removed 3 bases from V and 1 base from J; junction bases left unmatched: 5. The CDR3 loop spans 16 amino acids. Germline V lookup: CDR1 ENHRY, CDR2 SYGVKD.